This is a list of T cell receptor beta chains from one sample in a study of T cells in Graves' hyperthyroidism and ophthalmopathy. TCRdb reanalysed the multiplex PCR reads using MiXCR and keeps one entry per CDR3 protein. The sample includes about 640,000 distinct CDR3 sequences, around 21% of them seen just once. The specimen sequenced was blood. All receptors come from a man aged 25-45 years with Graves' ophthalmopathy. Each CDR3 is given with its conserved first and last residue. Each record gives: J gene, CDR3 length, D gene, V gene, clone size, CDR3 protein, CDR3 DNA. A D gene is named only where the DNA matches it firmly. Rows may omit the clone size; those that give it use once, few, many or a size class.

j_call: TRBJ1-2; cdr3_length: 14; d_call: .; v_call: TRBV9; clone_size: .; cdr3_aa: CASSSRGVYYGYTF; cdr3_nt: TGTGCCAGCAGCAGCCGTGGAGTCTACTATGGCTACACCTTC
j_call: TRBJ2-7; cdr3_length: 14; d_call: .; v_call: TRBV12-3/TRBV12-4; clone_size: .; cdr3_aa: CASSLIGRLYEQYF; cdr3_nt: TGTGCCAGCAGTTTAATCGGCCGGCTCTACGAGCAGTACTTC
j_call: TRBJ1-1; cdr3_length: 13; d_call: .; v_call: TRBV10-1; clone_size: few; cdr3_aa: CASSEIEGTEAFF; cdr3_nt: TGCGCCAGCAGTGAAATCGAGGGCACTGAAGCTTTCTTT
j_call: TRBJ1-2; cdr3_length: 14; d_call: .; v_call: TRBV30; clone_size: few; cdr3_aa: CAWSPLGLNYGYTF; cdr3_nt: TGTGCCTGGAGCCCCCTCGGACTTAACTATGGCTACACCTTC
j_call: TRBJ1-3; cdr3_length: 17; d_call: .; v_call: TRBV2; clone_size: .; cdr3_aa: CASSGGAPLDPGNTIYF; cdr3_nt: TGTGCCAGCAGTGGTGGCGCTCCTTTGGACCCTGGAAACACCATATATTTT
j_call: TRBJ1-5; cdr3_length: 14; d_call: TRBD1; v_call: TRBV12-3/TRBV12-4; clone_size: .; cdr3_aa: CASSLGQGWQPQHF; cdr3_nt: TGTGCCAGCAGTCTGGGACAGGGATGGCAGCCCCAGCATTTT
j_call: TRBJ2-3; cdr3_length: 13; d_call: .; v_call: TRBV28; clone_size: .; cdr3_aa: CASNDDTADTQYF; cdr3_nt: TGTGCCAGCAACGACGACACTGCAGACACGCAGTATTTT
j_call: TRBJ2-1; cdr3_length: 17; d_call: TRBD2; v_call: TRBV11-3; clone_size: .; cdr3_aa: CASSPHWTSGRADEQFF; cdr3_nt: TGTGCCAGCAGCCCGCACTGGACTAGCGGGAGGGCTGATGAGCAGTTCTTC
j_call: TRBJ2-1; cdr3_length: 13; d_call: TRBD2; v_call: TRBV20-1; clone_size: many; cdr3_aa: CSARGGGSNEQFF; cdr3_nt: TGCAGTGCTAGAGGGGGCGGGAGCAATGAGCAGTTCTTC
j_call: TRBJ2-2; cdr3_length: 15; d_call: .; v_call: TRBV20-1; clone_size: .; cdr3_aa: CSAIIGQGGTGELFF; cdr3_nt: TGCAGTGCTATTATCGGGCAGGGGGGCACCGGGGAGCTGTTTTTT
j_call: TRBJ2-7; cdr3_length: 16; d_call: TRBD1; v_call: TRBV11-2; clone_size: many; cdr3_aa: CASSSKTTGTRYEQYF; cdr3_nt: TGTGCCAGCAGCTCTAAGACGACAGGGACGAGGTACGAGCAGTACTTC
j_call: TRBJ2-2; cdr3_length: 12; d_call: .; v_call: TRBV30; clone_size: many; cdr3_aa: CAWSTGSGELFF; cdr3_nt: TGTGCCTGGAGTACAGGGTCAGGGGAGCTGTTTTTT
j_call: TRBJ2-2; cdr3_length: 16; d_call: .; v_call: TRBV12-3/TRBV12-4; clone_size: few; cdr3_aa: CASRPGRTLNTGELFF; cdr3_nt: TGTGCCAGCAGACCCGGACGGACGCTGAACACCGGGGAGCTGTTTTTT
j_call: TRBJ2-1; cdr3_length: 12; d_call: .; v_call: TRBV28; clone_size: .; cdr3_aa: CASSSLSYEQFF; cdr3_nt: TGTGCCAGCAGTTCCCTTTCCTACGAGCAGTTCTTC
j_call: TRBJ2-7; cdr3_length: 16; d_call: .; v_call: TRBV20-1; clone_size: .; cdr3_aa: CSARGRWGLSSYEQYF; cdr3_nt: TGCAGTGCCCGGGGGAGGTGGGGCCTTAGCTCCTACGAGCAGTACTTC
j_call: TRBJ2-7; cdr3_length: 17; d_call: TRBD1; v_call: TRBV28; clone_size: few; cdr3_aa: CASNLGTGGDWKGEQYF; cdr3_nt: TGTGCCAGCAACCTGGGGACAGGGGGCGATTGGAAGGGCGAGCAGTACTTC
j_call: TRBJ2-1; cdr3_length: 14; d_call: .; v_call: TRBV7-9; clone_size: few; cdr3_aa: CASSSGPSRGEQFF; cdr3_nt: TGTGCCAGCAGCTCCGGGCCGTCCAGGGGTGAGCAGTTCTTC
j_call: TRBJ1-2; cdr3_length: 12; d_call: TRBD1; v_call: TRBV28; clone_size: few; cdr3_aa: CASSLTGTGGTF; cdr3_nt: TGTGCCAGCAGTTTGACCGGGACAGGGGGCACCTTC
j_call: TRBJ1-5; cdr3_length: 14; d_call: .; v_call: TRBV28; clone_size: few; cdr3_aa: CASSSGTTLQPQHF; cdr3_nt: TGTGCCAGCAGTTCCGGGACAACGCTACAGCCCCAGCATTTT
j_call: TRBJ2-2; cdr3_length: 16; d_call: .; v_call: TRBV6-1; clone_size: few; cdr3_aa: CASWLFGPRGTGELFF; cdr3_nt: TGTGCCAGCTGGTTGTTTGGCCCACGGGGCACCGGGGAGCTGTTTTTT
j_call: TRBJ1-5; cdr3_length: 14; d_call: .; v_call: TRBV6-6; clone_size: .; cdr3_aa: CASSYDYSNQPQHF; cdr3_nt: TGTGCCAGCAGTTACGATTATAGCAATCAGCCCCAGCATTTT
j_call: TRBJ2-2; cdr3_length: 16; d_call: TRBD1; v_call: TRBV11-2; clone_size: few; cdr3_aa: CASSYGDRANTGELFF; cdr3_nt: TGTGCCAGCAGCTATGGGGACAGGGCGAACACCGGGGAGCTGTTTTTT
j_call: TRBJ2-7; cdr3_length: 14; d_call: .; v_call: TRBV2; clone_size: many; cdr3_aa: CASSGRPLGREQYF; cdr3_nt: TGTGCCAGCAGTGGGAGGCCACTAGGGCGGGAGCAGTACTTC
j_call: TRBJ2-1; cdr3_length: 15; d_call: .; v_call: TRBV7-2; clone_size: few; cdr3_aa: CASSLTPQSYNEQFF; cdr3_nt: TGTGCCAGCAGCTTAACACCCCAATCCTACAATGAGCAGTTCTTC
j_call: TRBJ2-1; cdr3_length: 15; d_call: .; v_call: TRBV24-1; clone_size: .; cdr3_aa: CATSGQGFAYNEQFF; cdr3_nt: TGTGCCACCTCTGGCCAAGGGTTCGCCTACAATGAGCAGTTCTTC
j_call: TRBJ1-1; cdr3_length: 16; d_call: .; v_call: TRBV27; clone_size: many; cdr3_aa: CASTTRAGGPRTEAFF; cdr3_nt: TGTGCCAGCACCACTCGAGCGGGGGGGCCGAGGACTGAAGCTTTCTTT
j_call: TRBJ1-4; cdr3_length: 15; d_call: .; v_call: TRBV28; clone_size: few; cdr3_aa: CASSLPVGAGEKLFF; cdr3_nt: TGTGCCAGCAGTTTACCGGTGGGGGCCGGTGAAAAACTGTTTTTT
j_call: TRBJ1-5; cdr3_length: 16; d_call: .; v_call: TRBV6-1; clone_size: .; cdr3_aa: CASSTGTTGIRQPQHF; cdr3_nt: TGTGCCAGCAGTACCGGGACAACCGGGATCCGCCAGCCCCAGCATTTT
j_call: TRBJ2-7; cdr3_length: 15; d_call: .; v_call: TRBV27; clone_size: few; cdr3_aa: CASSLLETVSYEQYF; cdr3_nt: TGTGCCAGCAGTCTACTTGAGACAGTCTCCTACGAGCAGTACTTC
j_call: TRBJ2-2; cdr3_length: 13; d_call: .; v_call: TRBV20-1; clone_size: few; cdr3_aa: CSALISGTGELFF; cdr3_nt: TGCAGTGCCCTAATTTCGGGCACCGGGGAGCTGTTTTTT
j_call: TRBJ2-2; cdr3_length: 17; d_call: TRBD2; v_call: TRBV10-1; clone_size: few; cdr3_aa: CASSDTSGRAVTGELFF; cdr3_nt: TGCGCCAGCAGTGATACTAGCGGGAGGGCCGTCACCGGGGAGCTGTTTTTT
j_call: TRBJ2-3; cdr3_length: 16; d_call: TRBD2; v_call: TRBV29-1; clone_size: .; cdr3_aa: CSVLGLAVSGTDTQYF; cdr3_nt: TGCAGCGTTCTCGGACTAGCGGTGTCGGGCACAGATACGCAGTATTTT
j_call: TRBJ2-7; cdr3_length: 16; d_call: TRBD1; v_call: TRBV2; clone_size: .; cdr3_aa: CASSRDRDRVSYEQYF; cdr3_nt: TGTGCCAGCAGTAGAGATCGGGACAGGGTTTCCTACGAGCAGTACTTC
j_call: TRBJ2-5; cdr3_length: 12; d_call: .; v_call: TRBV20-1; clone_size: .; cdr3_aa: CSARSLKETQYF; cdr3_nt: TGCAGTGCTAGATCTCTAAAAGAGACCCAGTACTTC
j_call: TRBJ1-2; cdr3_length: 15; d_call: .; v_call: TRBV5-8; clone_size: .; cdr3_aa: CASSLTAPKNYGYTF; cdr3_nt: TGTGCCAGCAGCTTGACCGCCCCCAAGAACTATGGCTACACCTTC
j_call: TRBJ1-2; cdr3_length: 15; d_call: .; v_call: TRBV6-2/TRBV6-3; clone_size: few; cdr3_aa: CASTPPPGRRYGYTF; cdr3_nt: TGTGCCAGCACCCCTCCCCCGGGACGGCGATATGGCTACACCTTC
j_call: TRBJ2-7; cdr3_length: 15; d_call: TRBD2; v_call: TRBV7-6; clone_size: many; cdr3_aa: CASSLVSGGTYEQYF; cdr3_nt: TGTGCCAGCAGCTTAGTAAGCGGGGGGACCTACGAGCAGTACTTC
j_call: TRBJ2-1; cdr3_length: 14; d_call: TRBD1; v_call: TRBV20-1; clone_size: few; cdr3_aa: CSASPPDRANEQFF; cdr3_nt: TGCAGTGCTAGCCCCCCTGACAGGGCGAATGAGCAGTTCTTC
j_call: TRBJ1-1; cdr3_length: 14; d_call: .; v_call: TRBV11-2; clone_size: many; cdr3_aa: CASSTHGGGTEAFF; cdr3_nt: TGTGCCAGCAGCACCCATGGGGGCGGAACTGAAGCTTTCTTT
j_call: TRBJ2-5; cdr3_length: 13; d_call: .; v_call: TRBV14; clone_size: many; cdr3_aa: CASSQSASKTQYF; cdr3_nt: TGTGCCAGCAGCCAATCCGCTTCCAAGACCCAGTACTTC
j_call: TRBJ2-7; cdr3_length: 14; d_call: .; v_call: TRBV11-2; clone_size: many; cdr3_aa: CASSLEVTSYEQYF; cdr3_nt: TGTGCCAGCAGCTTAGAGGTAACTTCCTACGAGCAGTACTTC
j_call: TRBJ2-7; cdr3_length: 15; d_call: TRBD1; v_call: TRBV3-1; clone_size: many; cdr3_aa: CASSQNTGGTYEQYF; cdr3_nt: TGTGCCAGCAGCCAAAATACAGGGGGTACCTACGAGCAGTACTTC
j_call: TRBJ2-7; cdr3_length: 15; d_call: .; v_call: TRBV28; clone_size: .; cdr3_aa: CASKLGPVLSYEQYF; cdr3_nt: TGTGCCAGCAAGCTCGGCCCGGTCCTCTCCTACGAGCAGTACTTC
j_call: TRBJ2-7; cdr3_length: 14; d_call: TRBD1; v_call: TRBV20-1; clone_size: few; cdr3_aa: CSARVTGGIYEQYF; cdr3_nt: TGCAGTGCTAGAGTAACAGGGGGCATCTACGAGCAGTACTTC
j_call: TRBJ1-2; cdr3_length: 13; d_call: .; v_call: TRBV9; clone_size: .; cdr3_aa: CASSVAPDYGYTF; cdr3_nt: TGTGCCAGCAGCGTAGCGCCGGACTATGGCTACACCTTC
j_call: TRBJ1-6; cdr3_length: 15; d_call: TRBD1; v_call: TRBV7-2; clone_size: few; cdr3_aa: CASSSPPGQNSPLHF; cdr3_nt: TGTGCCAGCAGCTCCCCCCCGGGACAGAATTCACCCCTCCACTTT
j_call: TRBJ2-5; cdr3_length: 14; d_call: .; v_call: TRBV9; clone_size: many; cdr3_aa: CASSLIVDSETQYF; cdr3_nt: TGTGCCAGCAGCCTCATCGTGGACTCCGAGACCCAGTACTTC
j_call: TRBJ2-7; cdr3_length: 15; d_call: .; v_call: TRBV7-2; clone_size: many; cdr3_aa: CASSRLTAGSYEQYF; cdr3_nt: TGTGCCAGCAGCCGTCTCACGGCAGGATCCTACGAGCAGTACTTC
j_call: TRBJ2-7; cdr3_length: 16; d_call: TRBD1; v_call: TRBV27; clone_size: .; cdr3_aa: CASSLSTGTGGHEQYF; cdr3_nt: TGTGCCAGCAGTTTATCCACCGGGACAGGGGGCCACGAGCAGTACTTC
j_call: TRBJ2-7; cdr3_length: 17; d_call: TRBD2; v_call: TRBV6-2/TRBV6-3; clone_size: many; cdr3_aa: CASSFTTYSGTSGEQYF; cdr3_nt: TGTGCCAGCAGTTTCACCACATATAGCGGGACCAGTGGCGAGCAGTACTTC
j_call: TRBJ2-2; cdr3_length: 17; d_call: .; v_call: TRBV6-2/TRBV6-3; clone_size: once; cdr3_aa: CASSFGVREWDTGELFF; cdr3_nt: TGTGCCAGCAGTTTCGGCGTGCGCGAATGGGACACCGGGGAGCTGTTTTTT
j_call: TRBJ2-3; cdr3_length: 15; d_call: .; v_call: TRBV10-1; clone_size: .; cdr3_aa: CASSESAGSTDTQYF; cdr3_nt: TGCGCCAGCAGTGAGTCGGCAGGCAGCACAGATACGCAGTATTTT
j_call: TRBJ2-5; cdr3_length: 15; d_call: .; v_call: TRBV29-1; clone_size: few; cdr3_aa: CSVGFTGRAKETQYF; cdr3_nt: TGCAGCGTTGGCTTTACAGGGCGGGCTAAAGAGACCCAGTACTTC
j_call: TRBJ1-1; cdr3_length: 15; d_call: .; v_call: TRBV4-1; clone_size: few; cdr3_aa: CASSQDTRGPFEAFF; cdr3_nt: TGCGCCAGCAGCCAAGATACCAGGGGACCCTTTGAAGCTTTCTTT
j_call: TRBJ2-6; cdr3_length: 20; d_call: .; v_call: TRBV7-2; clone_size: .; cdr3_aa: CASSKSSGANGRGGANVLTF; cdr3_nt: TGTGCCAGCTCCAAGAGCTCAGGGGCCAACGGGAGAGGTGGGGCCAACGTCCTGACTTTC
j_call: TRBJ1-5; cdr3_length: 13; d_call: .; v_call: TRBV12-3/TRBV12-4; clone_size: many; cdr3_aa: CASSPRGGEPQHF; cdr3_nt: TGTGCCAGCAGTCCGAGGGGGGGGGAGCCCCAGCATTTT
j_call: TRBJ2-7; cdr3_length: 14; d_call: .; v_call: TRBV11-2; clone_size: many; cdr3_aa: CASSLGLKAYEQYF; cdr3_nt: TGTGCCAGCAGCTTGGGGCTCAAAGCCTACGAGCAGTACTTC